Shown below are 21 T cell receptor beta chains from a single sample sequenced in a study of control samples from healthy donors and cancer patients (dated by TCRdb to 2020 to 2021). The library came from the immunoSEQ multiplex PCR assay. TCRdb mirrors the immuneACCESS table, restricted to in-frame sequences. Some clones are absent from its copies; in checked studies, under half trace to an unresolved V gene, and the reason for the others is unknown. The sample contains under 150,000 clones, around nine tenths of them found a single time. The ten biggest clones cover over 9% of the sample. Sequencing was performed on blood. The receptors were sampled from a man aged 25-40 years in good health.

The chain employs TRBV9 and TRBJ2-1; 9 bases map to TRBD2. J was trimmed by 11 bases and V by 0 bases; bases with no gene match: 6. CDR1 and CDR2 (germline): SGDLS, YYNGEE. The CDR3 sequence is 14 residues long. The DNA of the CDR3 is TGTGCCAGCAGCGTAGACCCGCGGGAGGGCCAGCAGTTCTTC. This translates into CASSVDPREGQQFF.

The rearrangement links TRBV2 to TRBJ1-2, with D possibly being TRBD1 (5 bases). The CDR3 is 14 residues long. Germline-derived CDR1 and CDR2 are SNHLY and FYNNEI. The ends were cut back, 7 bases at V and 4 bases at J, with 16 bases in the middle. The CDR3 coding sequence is TGTGCCAGCAATGTGGGGGGTGTGGGCTATGGCTACACCTTC. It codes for CASNVGGVGYGYTF.

The CDR3 sequence: CASSNHAGDGEQFF. CDR3 nucleotide sequence: TGTGCCAGTAGTAATCACGCGGGAGATGGTGAGCAGTTCTTC. The rearrangement joins TRBV19 to TRBJ2-1; TRBD2 matches at 7 bases. The CDR3 covers 14 residues. Germline CDR1 and CDR2: LNHDA and SQIVND (reference sequence). J gave up 9 bases and V 4 bases, and 9 bases lay outside the gene matches.

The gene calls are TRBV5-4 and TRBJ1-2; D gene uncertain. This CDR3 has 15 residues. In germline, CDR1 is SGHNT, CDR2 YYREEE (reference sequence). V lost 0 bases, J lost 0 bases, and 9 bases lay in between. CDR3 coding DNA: TGTGCCAGCAGCTTGGTTGGCAGAGCTAACTATGGCTACACCTTC. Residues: CASSLVGRANYGYTF.

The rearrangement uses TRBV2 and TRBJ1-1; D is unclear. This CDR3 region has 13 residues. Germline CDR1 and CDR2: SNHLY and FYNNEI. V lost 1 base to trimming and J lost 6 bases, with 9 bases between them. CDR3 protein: CASSEGQAAEAFF. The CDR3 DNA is TGTGCCAGCAGTGAAGGTCAGGCCGCTGAAGCTTTCTTT.

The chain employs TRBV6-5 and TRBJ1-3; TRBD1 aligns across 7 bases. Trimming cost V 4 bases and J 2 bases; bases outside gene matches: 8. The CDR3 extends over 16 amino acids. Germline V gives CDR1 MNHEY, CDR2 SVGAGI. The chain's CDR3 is CASSSMHGTAGNTIYF. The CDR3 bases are TGTGCCAGCAGTTCGATGCACGGGACAGCTGGAAACACCATATATTTT.

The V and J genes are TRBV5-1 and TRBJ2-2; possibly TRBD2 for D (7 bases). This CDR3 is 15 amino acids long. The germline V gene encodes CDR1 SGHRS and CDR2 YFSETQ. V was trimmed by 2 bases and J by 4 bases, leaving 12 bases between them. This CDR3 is CASSFGGQGTGELFF. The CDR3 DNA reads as TGCGCCAGCAGCTTCGGGGGGCAAGGCACCGGGGAGCTGTTTTTT.

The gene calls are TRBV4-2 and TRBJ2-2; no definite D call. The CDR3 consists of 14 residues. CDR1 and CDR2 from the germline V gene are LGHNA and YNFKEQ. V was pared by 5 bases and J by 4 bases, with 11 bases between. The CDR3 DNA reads TGTGCCAGCAGCGGACCTACGTCCACCGGGGAGCTGTTTTTT. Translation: CASSGPTSTGELFF.

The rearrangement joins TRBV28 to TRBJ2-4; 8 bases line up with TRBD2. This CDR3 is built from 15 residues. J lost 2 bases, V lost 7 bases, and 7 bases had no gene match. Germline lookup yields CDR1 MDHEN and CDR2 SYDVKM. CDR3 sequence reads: CASKRSSGTKNIQYF. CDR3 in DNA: TGTGCCAGCAAGAGAAGTAGCGGGACCAAAAACATTCAGTACTTC.

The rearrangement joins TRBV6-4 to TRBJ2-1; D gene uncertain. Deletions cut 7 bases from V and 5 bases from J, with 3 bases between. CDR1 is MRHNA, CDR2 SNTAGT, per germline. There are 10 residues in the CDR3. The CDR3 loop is CASTNNEQFF. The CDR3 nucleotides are TGTGCCAGCACGAACAATGAGCAGTTCTTC.

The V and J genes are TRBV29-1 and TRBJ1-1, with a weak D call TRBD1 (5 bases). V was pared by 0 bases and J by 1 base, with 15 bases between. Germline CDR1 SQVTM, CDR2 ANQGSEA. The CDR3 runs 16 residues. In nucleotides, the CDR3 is TGCAGCGTTGAAGATCTCGAGAGGGGTCAGAACACTGAAGCTTTCTTT. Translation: CSVEDLERGQNTEAFF.

In DNA, the CDR3 is TGTGCCAGCACCACCGGGACAGATAATTCACCCCTCCACTTT. Translating gives CASTTGTDNSPLHF. V and J are TRBV6-5 and TRBJ1-6; 7 bases align to TRBD1. The germline V gene encodes CDR1 MNHEY and CDR2 SVGAGI. The CDR3 runs 14 residues. The V gene end was trimmed by 7 bases and the J gene end by 5 bases; junction bases not matched to a gene: 5.

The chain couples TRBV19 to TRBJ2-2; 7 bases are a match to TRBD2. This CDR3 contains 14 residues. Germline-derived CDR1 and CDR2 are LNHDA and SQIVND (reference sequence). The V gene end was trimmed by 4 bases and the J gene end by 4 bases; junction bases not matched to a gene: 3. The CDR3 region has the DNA TGTGCCAGTAGTAGGGTAGCGGGCACCGGGGAGCTGTTTTTT. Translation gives CASSRVAGTGELFF. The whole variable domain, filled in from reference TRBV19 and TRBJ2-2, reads DGGITQSPKYLFRKEGQNVTLSCEQNLNHDAMYWYRQDPGQGLRLIYYSQIVNDFQKGDIAEGYSVSREKKESFPLTVTSAQKNPTAFYLCASSRVAGTGELFFGEGSRLTVL.

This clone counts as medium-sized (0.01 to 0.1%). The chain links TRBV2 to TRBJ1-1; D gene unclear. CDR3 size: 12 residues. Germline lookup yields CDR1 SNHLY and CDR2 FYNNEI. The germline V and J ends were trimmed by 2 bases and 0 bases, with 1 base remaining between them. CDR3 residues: CASSEMNTEAFF. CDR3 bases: TGTGCCAGCAGTGAAATGAACACTGAAGCTTTCTTT.

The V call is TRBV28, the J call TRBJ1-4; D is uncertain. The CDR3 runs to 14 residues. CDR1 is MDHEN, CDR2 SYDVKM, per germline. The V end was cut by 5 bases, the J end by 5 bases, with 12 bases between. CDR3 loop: CASSPPGGNEKLFF. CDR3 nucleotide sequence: TGTGCCAGCAGTCCCCCCGGAGGCAATGAAAAACTGTTTTTT.

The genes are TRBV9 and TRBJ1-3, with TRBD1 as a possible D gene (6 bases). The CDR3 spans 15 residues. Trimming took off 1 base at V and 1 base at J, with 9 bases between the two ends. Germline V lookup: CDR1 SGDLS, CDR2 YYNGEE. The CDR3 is CASSVFGQSGNTIYF. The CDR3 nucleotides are TGTGCCAGCAGCGTATTCGGACAGTCTGGAAACACCATATATTTT. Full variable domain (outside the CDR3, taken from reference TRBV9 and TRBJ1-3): DSGVTQTPKHLITATGQRVTLRCSPRSGDLSVYWYQQSLDQGLQFLIQYYNGEERAKGNILERFSAQQFPDLHSELNLSSLELGDSALYFCASSVFGQSGNTIYFGEGSWLTVV.

The CDR3 region has the DNA TGTGCTAGTGGTTTTTCGGCAGGGGTTGCCGAGGCTTTCTTT. Translated: CASGFSAGVAEAFF. The J gene is TRBJ1-1, the V gene TRBV12-5; D is perhaps TRBD1 (6 bases). CDR1 and CDR2 from the germline V gene are LGHNT and FRNRAP. The CDR3 contains 14 residues. V was shortened by 3 bases and J by 11 bases, with 19 bases between the two germline ends.

The chain's CDR3 is CASSLTTVANYGYTF. CDR3 DNA: TGTGCCAGCAGCTTAACGACAGTAGCTAACTATGGCTACACCTTC. This chain uses TRBV7-2 with TRBJ1-2; weak D call: TRBD1 (5 bases). The CDR3 is 15 amino acids. The V gene's germline CDR1 is SGHTA and CDR2 FQGNSA. Trimming removed 2 bases at V and 0 bases at J, with 10 bases between.

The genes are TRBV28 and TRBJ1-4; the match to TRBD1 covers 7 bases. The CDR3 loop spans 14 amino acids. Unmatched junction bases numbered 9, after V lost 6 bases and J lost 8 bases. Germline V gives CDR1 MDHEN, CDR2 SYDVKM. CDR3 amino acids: CASSPDLGGEKLFF. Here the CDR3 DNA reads TGTGCCAGCAGCCCCGATTTAGGGGGCGAAAAACTGTTTTTT.

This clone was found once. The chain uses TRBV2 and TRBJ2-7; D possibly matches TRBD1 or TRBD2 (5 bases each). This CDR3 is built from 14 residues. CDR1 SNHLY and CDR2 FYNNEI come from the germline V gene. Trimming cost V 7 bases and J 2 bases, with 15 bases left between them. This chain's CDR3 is CASMESGTPYEQYF. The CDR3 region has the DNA TGTGCCAGCATGGAGTCCGGGACCCCCTACGAGCAGTACTTC.

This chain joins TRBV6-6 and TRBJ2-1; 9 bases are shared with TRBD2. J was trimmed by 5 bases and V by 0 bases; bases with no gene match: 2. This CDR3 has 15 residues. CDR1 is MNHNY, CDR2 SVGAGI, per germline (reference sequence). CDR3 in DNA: TGTGCCAGCAGTTACTCTGGGACTAGCCACAATGAGCAGTTCTTC. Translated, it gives CASSYSGTSHNEQFF.